A single sample is the source of the 27 T cell receptor beta chains below, sequenced in a study of glioma-infiltrating T cells. Amplification of TCR alpha and beta CDR3 regions from RNA used iRepertoire nested multiplex PCR. Via MiXCR, TCRdb re-called the multiplex PCR reads, giving one row per CDR3 protein. The data contain roughly 120,000 distinct CDR3 sequences, 25% to 30% of them singletons. What was sequenced was glioma tissue, nonneoplastic brain tissue, or PBMCs (not recorded which). These receptors originate from a human donor with low-grade glioma or glioblastoma, undergoing nonglioma brain surgery, or in good health (not recorded which).

With respect to this clonotype: A single base separates this from a much larger clone, so it may be a read error. The chain combines TRBV10-3 with TRBJ1-3; TRBD1 aligns across 8 bases. CDR3 length: 18 residues. J was trimmed by 3 bases and V by 3 bases; bases with no gene match: 13. In germline, CDR1 is ENHRY, CDR2 SYGVKD. DNA of the CDR3: TGTGCCATCAGTGAAAGTATGGGGACAGGAGCCTATGGAAACACCATATATTTT. Residues: CAISESMGTGAYGNTIYF.

Comments on this clonotype: Just one base apart from a much larger clone, this may be a read error. The gene calls are TRBV7-2 and TRBJ2-5; 7 bases are a match to TRBD2. Trimming at V came to 7 bases and at J to 4 bases, leaving 12 bases not matched to a gene. CDR3 length: 15 amino acids. The germline V gene encodes CDR1 SGHTA and CDR2 FQGNSA. CDR3 in amino acids: CASILAVGGVETQYF. The CDR3 coding sequence is TGTGCCAGCATCCTAGCCGTGGGGGGGGTAGAGACCCAGTACTTC.

This clonotype was picked up many times. The genes are TRBV4-1 and TRBJ2-1; TRBD2 agrees at 7 bases. Per germline, CDR1 MGHRA and CDR2 YSYEKL. The ends lost 4 bases at V and 4 bases at J; junction bases unmatched: 10. The CDR3 contains 16 residues. The CDR3 nucleotides are TGCGCCAGCAGCCTGAGCGGGACCCTCTTTTACAATGAGCAGTTCTTC. This translates into CASSLSGTLFYNEQFF.

V usage is TRBV27 and J usage is TRBJ1-2; 7 nucleotides line up with TRBD1. The CDR3 length is 17 residues. In germline, CDR1 is MNHEY, CDR2 SMNVEV (reference sequence). The J segment lost 10 bases and the V segment lost 3 bases, leaving 20 bases of the junction unmatched. CDR3 sequence reads: CASSLDRDSFTVYNYTF. In nucleotides, the CDR3 is TGTGCCAGCAGTTTGGACCGGGACAGCTTCACGGTCTATAACTACACCTTC.

At least ten counts were recorded for this clonotype. The J gene is TRBJ1-1, the V gene TRBV25-1; D not resolved. With 1 base removed from V and 0 bases from J, the gap between germline ends came to 12 bases. There are 16 residues in the CDR3. CDR1 is MGHDK, CDR2 SYGVNS, per germline. CDR3 DNA sequence: TGTGCCAGCAGTGAATTTACAGTAACCATGAACACTGAAGCTTTCTTT. As protein: CASSEFTVTMNTEAFF.

This clonotype turned up a few times. The J gene is TRBJ2-7, the V gene TRBV2; D may correspond to TRBD1 or TRBD2 (6 bases each). V lost 7 bases and J lost 2, with 15 bases in between. The CDR3 is 14 amino acids. CDR1 is SNHLY and CDR2 is FYNNEI in the germline V gene. The CDR3 loop is CASTGGTPAYEQYF. In nucleotides, the CDR3 is TGTGCCAGCACCGGAGGGACACCAGCCTACGAGCAGTACTTC.

This chain links TRBV20-1 with TRBJ2-7; 7 nucleotides agree with TRBD2. Germline trimming cut 5 bases from V and 0 bases from J; bases unmatched to any gene: 7. CDR3 length: 14 amino acids. In germline, CDR1 is DFQATT, CDR2 SNEGSKA (reference sequence). The CDR3 spells CSASWGGSSYEQYF. CDR3 bases: TGCAGTGCTTCTTGGGGCGGGAGCTCCTACGAGCAGTACTTC.

This clonotype came up many times. This sequence joins TRBV28 and TRBJ2-5, with a possible D match to TRBD1 (6 bases). The V gene lost 6 bases and the J gene lost 2 bases, with 25 bases spanning the gap. Germline values: CDR1 MDHEN, CDR2 SYDVKM. The CDR3 loop spans 18 amino acids. The CDR3 reads CASSQPGVTSNRQETQYF. CDR3 nucleotides: TGTGCCAGCAGCCAGCCAGGGGTCACATCGAACCGACAAGAGACCCAGTACTTC.

This clonotype was recorded at least ten times. The rearrangement links TRBV7-3 to TRBJ2-1, with 10 bases fitting TRBD1. The V and J ends lost 2 bases and 0 bases, in that order; junction bases with no gene match: 1. Per germline, CDR1 SGHTA and CDR2 FQGTGA. The CDR3 loop spans 16 amino acids. The CDR3 sequence is CASSLRDRGSYNEQFF. Written as DNA, the CDR3 is TGTGCCAGCAGCTTACGGGACAGGGGCTCCTACAATGAGCAGTTCTTC. Full variable domain (remainder filled in from reference TRBV7-3 and TRBJ2-1): GAGVSQTPSNKVTEKGKYVELRCDPISGHTALYWYRQSLGQGPEFLIYFQGTGAADDSGLPNDRFFAVRPEGSVSTLKIQRTERGDSAVYLCASSLRDRGSYNEQFFGPGTRLTVL.

V usage is TRBV12-3 or TRBV12-4 and J usage is TRBJ2-2; possible D gene TRBD2, 6 bases. Trimming took 5 bases from V and 7 from J, leaving 17 bases between them. This CDR3 has 15 residues. DNA for the CDR3: TGTGCCAGCAGTGGGGGGATGAGGGATAGCGGGGAGCTGTTTTTT. Translating gives CASSGGMRDSGELFF.

This clonotype came up once. J is TRBJ2-1 and V is TRBV6-1; 8 positions match TRBD1. V trimming: 10 bases; J trimming: 13 bases; junction bases outside the gene matches: 21. The germline CDR1 and CDR2 sequences are MNHNS and SASEGT. The CDR3 totals 15 residues. Here the CDR3 reads CATSGVDREKETQFF. CDR3 bases: TGTGCCACCTCCGGGGTGGACAGGGAGAAAGAGACCCAGTTCTTC.

About this clonotype itself: With a much larger clone just one base away, this may be a read error. The J gene is TRBJ2-3, the V gene TRBV5-1; the D is unclear. Trimming took off 0 bases at V and 4 bases at J, with 12 bases between the two ends. CDR1 is SGHRS and CDR2 is YFSETQ in the germline V gene. The CDR3 contains 15 residues. CDR3 amino acids: CASSLVGGEADTQYF. Written as DNA, the CDR3 is TGCGCCAGCAGCTTGGTAGGTGGGGAAGCAGATACGCAGTATTTT.

The gene calls are TRBV12-3 or TRBV12-4 and TRBJ1-1, with 7 nucleotides matching TRBD1. The CDR3 sequence is 13 residues long. V was pared by 8 bases and J by 0 bases, with 3 bases of the junction left unmatched. The CDR3 sequence: CASWGTVNTEAFF. CDR3 DNA sequence: TGTGCCAGCTGGGGGACAGTGAACACTGAAGCTTTCTTT.

This clonotype was seen repeatedly, ten times or more. This CDR3 reads CASSYLRGTGELFF. The DNA for the CDR3 is TGTGCCAGCAGTTACCTCAGGGGAACCGGGGAGCTGTTTTTT. The chain carries TRBV6-2 or TRBV6-3 and TRBJ2-2; D might be TRBD1 (6 bases). Deletions cut 2 bases from V and 5 bases from J, with 9 bases between. The CDR3 is 14 amino acids. Germline V gene sequence: CDR1 MNHEY, CDR2 SVGEGT.

There are a few counts of this clonotype. The genes are TRBV2 and TRBJ2-5; D is possibly TRBD2 (6 bases). V gave up 10 bases and J gave up 0 bases, with 21 bases separating them. The CDR3 runs to 16 residues. Germline V gene lookup returns CDR1 SNHLY and CDR2 FYNNEI. The CDR3 sequence: CAIIDPGDLYQETQYF. CDR3 nucleotide sequence: TGTGCCATAATAGATCCGGGGGACTTGTACCAAGAGACCCAGTACTTC.

This clonotype was seen repeatedly, ten times or more. This rearrangement joins TRBV6-2 or TRBV6-3 to TRBJ2-1, with 8 bases that match TRBD2. In germline, CDR1 is MNHEY, CDR2 SVGEGT. This CDR3 region has 13 residues. V gave up 11 bases and J gave up 1 base; unmatched junction bases: 4. CDR3 amino acids: CAHAGGSYNEQFF. CDR3 nucleotides: TGTGCCCACGCGGGGGGATCCTACAATGAGCAGTTCTTC.

This clonotype was picked up many times. The CDR3 coding sequence is TGCAGTGTGGACAGTCTCTCCTACGAGCAGTACTTC. Protein product: CSVDSLSYEQYF. The chain recombines TRBV20-1 with TRBJ2-7, with TRBD1 as a possible D gene (6 bases). Trimming removed 7 bases from V and 0 bases from J, with 10 bases in between. The CDR3 covers 12 residues. Germline CDR1 is DFQATT and CDR2 is SNEGSKA (reference sequence).

V is TRBV27 and J is TRBJ2-7; 11 nucleotides agree with TRBD1. This CDR3 contains 15 residues. With 7 bases clipped from V and 7 bases from J, the junction kept 12 bases outside the gene matches. Germline V gives CDR1 MNHEY, CDR2 SMNVEV (reference sequence). The CDR3 reads CASILRDRGNYEQYF. The CDR3 DNA follows: TGTGCCAGCATCCTTAGGGACAGGGGGAACTATGAGCAGTACTTC.

This clonotype was observed a few times. This sequence joins TRBV12-3 or TRBV12-4 and TRBJ1-2; no reliable D call. V was trimmed by 6 bases and J by 8 bases, leaving 19 bases between them. The CDR3 totals 14 residues. The CDR3 DNA is TGTGCCAGCAGGACGGACCGAAGGGTTGGAGGCTACACCTTC. It encodes CASRTDRRVGGYTF.

As concerns this clonotype: A much larger clone sits a single nucleotide away, making a read error possible. The chain combines TRBV5-1 with TRBJ2-1; 10 bases agree with TRBD1. Germline CDR1 and CDR2: SGHRS and YFSETQ. CDR3 length: 16 residues. Here the CDR3 DNA reads TGCGCCAGCAGCTTGGGGGGGACAGGGGCCTACAATGAGAAGTTCTTC. This gives the protein CASSLGGTGAYNEKFF. Full variable domain (remainder filled in from reference TRBV5-1 and TRBJ2-1): KAGVTQTPRYLIKTRGQQVTLSCSPISGHRSVSWYQQTPGQGLQFLFEYFSETQRNKGNFPGRFSGRQFSNSRSEMNVSTLELGDSALYLCASSLGGTGAYNEKFFGPGTRLTVL.

V is TRBV5-1 and J is TRBJ2-5; no clear D gene. The V gene lost 1 base and the J gene lost 5 bases, with 15 bases spanning the gap. The CDR3 spans 15 residues. CDR1 and CDR2 (germline): SGHRS, YFSETQ. CDR3 coding DNA: TGCGCCAGCAGCTTGTCTGGATGGTGGACGGAGACCCAGTACTTC. Protein sequence: CASSLSGWWTETQYF. Together with reference TRBV5-1 and TRBJ2-5, the CDR3 gives the full variable domain: KAGVTQTPRYLIKTRGQQVTLSCSPISGHRSVSWYQQTPGQGLQFLFEYFSETQRNKGNFPGRFSGRQFSNSRSEMNVSTLELGDSALYLCASSLSGWWTETQYFGPGTRLLVL.

The sample holds many counts of this clonotype. The J gene is TRBJ1-1, the V gene TRBV7-3; 9 nucleotides align to TRBD1. Germline V gene lookup returns CDR1 SGHTA and CDR2 FQGTGA. The CDR3 totals 14 residues. V was pared by 4 bases and J by 5 bases, with 5 bases of the junction left unmatched. The CDR3 DNA reads as TGTGCCAGCAGCTCAACAGGGGGCCGAACTGAAGCTTTCTTT. Protein sequence: CASSSTGGRTEAFF.

This clonotype was found many times. The V and J genes are TRBV7-6 and TRBJ2-3; tentative D call: TRBD1 (5 bases). CDR3 length: 15 residues. CDR1 and CDR2 (germline): SGHVS, FNYEAQ. Trimming left V 5 bases short and J 6 bases short, with 18 bases between. DNA of the CDR3: TGTGCCAGCAGCCCCCAGGGCCCCTTTTATGATACGCAGTATTTT. Translating gives CASSPQGPFYDTQYF.

Of note for this clonotype: A much larger clone sits a single nucleotide away, making a read error possible. For the CDR3, the DNA is TGTGCCAGCTCACCACTAGCGGGAGTCGAGGCCCAGTACTTC. Its protein product is CASSPLAGVEAQYF. V and J are TRBV18 and TRBJ2-5, with TRBD2 identical over 9 bases. This CDR3 has 14 residues. CDR1 is KGHSH, CDR2 LQKENI, per germline. V shed 1 base and J 9 bases; nucleotides not matched to a gene: 6.

In its sample, this clonotype was seen many times. V gene TRBV12-3 or TRBV12-4 combines with J gene TRBJ1-2; D remains unclear. CDR3 length equals 8 residues. CDR3 loop: CANYGYTF. For the CDR3, the DNA is TGTGCTAACTATGGCTACACCTTC.

The table lists this clonotype with a few counts. The rearrangement joins TRBV5-4 to TRBJ2-3, with D unclear. This CDR3 spans 14 amino acids. V lost 4 bases, J lost 4 bases, and 13 bases lay in between. CDR1 is SGHNT and CDR2 is YYREEE in the germline V gene (reference sequence). CDR3 DNA sequence: TGTGCCAGCAGCCCATTCGCTGCGGCAGATACGCAGTATTTT. Protein product: CASSPFAAADTQYF. The full variable domain, in which reference TRBV5-4 and TRBJ2-3 provide the parts outside the CDR3, is ETGVTQSPTHLIKTRGQQVTLRCSSQSGHNTVSWYQQALGQGPQFIFQYYREEENGRGNFPPRFSGLQFPNYSSELNVNALELDDSALYLCASSPFAAADTQYFGPGTRLTVL.

In regard to this clonotype: This clone may be a read error of a much larger clone one base away. V usage is TRBV18 and J usage is TRBJ1-1; 7 bases are a match to TRBD1. The CDR3 length is 15 residues. CDR1 and CDR2 from the germline V gene are KGHSH and LQKENI. The chain's CDR3 is CASSLQGQMNTEASF. As DNA, the CDR3 is TGTGCCAGCTCACTTCAGGGACAGATGAACACTGAAGCTTCCTTT.